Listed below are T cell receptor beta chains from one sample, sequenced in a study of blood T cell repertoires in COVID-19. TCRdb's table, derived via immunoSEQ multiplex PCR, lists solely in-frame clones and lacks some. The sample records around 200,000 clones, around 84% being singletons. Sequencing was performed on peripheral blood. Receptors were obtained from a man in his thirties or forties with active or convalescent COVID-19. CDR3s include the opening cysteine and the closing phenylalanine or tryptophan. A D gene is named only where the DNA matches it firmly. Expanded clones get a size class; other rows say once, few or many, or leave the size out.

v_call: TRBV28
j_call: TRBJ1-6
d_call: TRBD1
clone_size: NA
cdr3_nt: TGTGCCAGCAGTTTAGGCATGGGACAGGGAAGCTCCTATAATTCACCCCTCCACTTT
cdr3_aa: CASSLGMGQGSSYNSPLHF

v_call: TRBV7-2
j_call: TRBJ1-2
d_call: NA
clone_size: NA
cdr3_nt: TGTGCCAGCAGCTGGGACAACTACTATGGCTACACCTTC
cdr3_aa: CASSWDNYYGYTF

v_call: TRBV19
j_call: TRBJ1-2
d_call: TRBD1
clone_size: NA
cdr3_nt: TGTGCCAGTAGTCACCCTGGGACAGGAAACGGCTACACCTTC
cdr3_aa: CASSHPGTGNGYTF

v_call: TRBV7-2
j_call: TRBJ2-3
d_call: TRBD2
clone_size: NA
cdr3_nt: TGTGCCAGCAGCTTATTAGGACTAGCTTCAGATACGCAGTATTTT
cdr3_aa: CASSLLGLASDTQYF

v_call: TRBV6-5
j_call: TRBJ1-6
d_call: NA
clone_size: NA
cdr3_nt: TGTGCCAGCAGTTACTCGAAACCACGCGATTCACCCCTCCACTTT
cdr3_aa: CASSYSKPRDSPLHF

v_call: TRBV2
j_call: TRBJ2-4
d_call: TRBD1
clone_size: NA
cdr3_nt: TGTGCCAGCAGTCGGGACAGGGGCATTCAGTACTTC
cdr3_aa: CASSRDRGIQYF

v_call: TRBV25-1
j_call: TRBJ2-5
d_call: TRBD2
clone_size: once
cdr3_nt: TGTGCCAGCAGTGAATCTAGCGGGAGGGCCTGGGAGACCCAGTACTTC
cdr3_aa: CASSESSGRAWETQYF

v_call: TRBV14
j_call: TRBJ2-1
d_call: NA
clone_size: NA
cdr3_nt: TGTGCCAGCAGCCCAGGGTTTCGAAGCAATGAGCAGTTCTTC
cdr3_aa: CASSPGFRSNEQFF

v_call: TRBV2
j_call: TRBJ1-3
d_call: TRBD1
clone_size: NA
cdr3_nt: TGTGCCAGTGGCGGCCTGGCAGGGGGAACTGGAAACACCATATATTTT
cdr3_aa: CASGGLAGGTGNTIYF

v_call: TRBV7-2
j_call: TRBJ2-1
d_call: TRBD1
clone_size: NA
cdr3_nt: TGTGCCAGCAGCCGCCGGGGACAGGGGGCCAATGAGCAGTTCTTC
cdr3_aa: CASSRRGQGANEQFF

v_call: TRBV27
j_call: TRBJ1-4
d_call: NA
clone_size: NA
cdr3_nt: TGTGCCAGCAGTTCCAAAATACCCCAGGGTTTCAATGAAAAACTGTTTTTT
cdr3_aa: CASSSKIPQGFNEKLFF

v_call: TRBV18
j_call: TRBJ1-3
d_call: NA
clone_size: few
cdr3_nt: TGTGCCAGCTCACCGGCCGGAAACACCATATATTTT
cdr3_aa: CASSPAGNTIYF

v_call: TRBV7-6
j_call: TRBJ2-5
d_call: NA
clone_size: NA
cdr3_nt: TGTGCCAGCAGCTTAGAGAACCGGGACACGTACCAAGAGACCCAGTACTTC
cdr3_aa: CASSLENRDTYQETQYF

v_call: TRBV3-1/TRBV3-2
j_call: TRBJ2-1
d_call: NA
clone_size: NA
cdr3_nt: TGTGCCAGCAGCCAGCGCAATGAGCAGTTCTTC
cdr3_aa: CASSQRNEQFF

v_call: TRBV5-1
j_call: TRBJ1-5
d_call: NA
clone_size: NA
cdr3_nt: TGCGCCAGCAGCTTGTATGGGGAGGGAAGCAATCAGCCCCAGCATTTT
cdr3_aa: CASSLYGEGSNQPQHF

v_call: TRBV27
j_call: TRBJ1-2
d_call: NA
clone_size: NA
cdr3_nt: TGTGCCAGCACCTCAGAGGGCGGTCTGCGGGGCTATGGCTACACCTTC
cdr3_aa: CASTSEGGLRGYGYTF

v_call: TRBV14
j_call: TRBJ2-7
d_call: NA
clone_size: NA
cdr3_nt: TGTGCCAGCAGCCCTACAGGGTGGTCCTACGAGCAGTACTTC
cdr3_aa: CASSPTGWSYEQYF

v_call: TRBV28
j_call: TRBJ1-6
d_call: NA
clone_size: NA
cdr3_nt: TGTGCCAGCAGTTGGGTGGACGGAGGAAATTCACCCCTCCACTTT
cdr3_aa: CASSWVDGGNSPLHF

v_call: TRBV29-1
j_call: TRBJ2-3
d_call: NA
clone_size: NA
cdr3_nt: TGCAGCGCCGGGGGCGGGGGTATCTCGGATACGCAGTATTTT
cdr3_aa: CSAGGGGISDTQYF

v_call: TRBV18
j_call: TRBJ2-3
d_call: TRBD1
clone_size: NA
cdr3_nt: TGTGCCAGCTCACCGAGCGGACAGGGGAGGACAGATACGCAGTATTTT
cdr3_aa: CASSPSGQGRTDTQYF

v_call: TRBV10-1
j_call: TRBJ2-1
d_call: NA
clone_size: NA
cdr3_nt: TGCGCCAGCAGTGAGTCCCCGGGAAGAAGTCTGCAGTTCTTC
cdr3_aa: CASSESPGRSLQFF